Listed below are T cell receptor beta chains from one sample, sequenced in a study of response to subunit inactivated influenza vaccine. Via MiXCR, TCRdb re-called the RT-PCR reads, giving one row per CDR3 protein. The repertoire holds over 800,000 distinct CDR3 sequences, with less than 25% as singletons. Sequenced here: PBMCs from blood, sampled about 5 days after vaccination. Receptors originate from a man between 50 and 59 years old who received an inactivated influenza vaccine. Each CDR3 is given with its conserved first and last residue. Fields, in order: V gene, D gene, J gene, CDR3 length, clone size, CDR3 protein, CDR3 DNA. A D gene is named only where the DNA matches it firmly. The size field is filled for only some rows; it gives once, few, many or a size class.

TRBV6-5	NA	TRBJ1-1	14	few	CASSYRRGETEAFF	TGTGCCAGCAGTTACCGTAGGGGTGAGACTGAAGCTTTCTTT
TRBV6-5	TRBD1	TRBJ1-2	15	few	CASSYSNRGLNGYTF	TGTGCCAGCAGTTACTCGAACAGGGGGCTTAATGGCTACACCTTC
TRBV28	TRBD2	TRBJ2-1	13	few	CASRPGLANEQFF	TGTGCCAGCAGGCCGGGACTAGCCAATGAGCAGTTCTTC
TRBV27	NA	TRBJ1-1	11	NA	CATLGGMEAFF	TGTGCCACCCTCGGGGGGATGGAAGCTTTCTTT
TRBV6-2/TRBV6-3	NA	TRBJ2-7	14	few	CASRGTDAGLEQYF	TGTGCCAGCAGGGGGACGGACGCCGGCCTCGAGCAGTACTTC
TRBV2	NA	TRBJ2-2	16	NA	CASSTRGAGNTGELFF	TGTGCCAGCAGTACCCGGGGGGCTGGAAACACCGGGGAGCTGTTTTTT
TRBV29-1	NA	TRBJ1-5	14	NA	CSVTLDNLNQPQHF	TGCAGCGTTACCCTCGACAATCTGAATCAGCCCCAGCATTTT
TRBV6-1	NA	TRBJ2-7	13	few	CASGGLDRGEQYF	TGTGCCAGCGGGGGCCTCGATCGGGGGGAGCAGTACTTC
TRBV6-1	NA	TRBJ2-7	14	NA	CASSPRPFSYEQYF	TGTGCCAGCAGTCCCAGGCCTTTCTCCTACGAGCAGTACTTC
TRBV6-1	TRBD1	TRBJ1-5	17	few	CASSPHRGPNSNQPQHF	TGTGCCAGCAGTCCCCACAGGGGGCCAAATAGCAATCAGCCCCAGCATTTT
TRBV7-8	TRBD2	TRBJ2-5	17	NA	CASSLTGWRESFETQYF	TGTGCCAGCAGCTTAACAGGATGGCGGGAGAGTTTTGAGACCCAGTACTTC
TRBV12-3/TRBV12-4	NA	TRBJ2-2	15	NA	CASSPTRAGTGELFF	TGTGCCAGCAGCCCCACCAGGGCGGGCACCGGGGAGCTGTTTTTT
TRBV10-3	TRBD2	TRBJ2-2	17	NA	CAISSGLAGVYTGELFF	TGTGCCATCAGCTCGGGACTAGCGGGAGTGTACACCGGGGAGCTGTTTTTT
TRBV7-8	NA	TRBJ2-5	14	NA	CASSDYYREETQYF	TGTGCCAGCAGCGACTACTACCGAGAGGAGACCCAGTACTTC
TRBV7-6	TRBD2	TRBJ2-2	18	few	CASSLVIGRALTTGELFF	TGTGCCAGCAGCTTAGTAATCGGGAGGGCCCTCACAACCGGGGAGCTGTTTTTT
TRBV6-1	NA	TRBJ2-1	16	NA	CASSAAPWTKIAGQFF	TGTGCCAGCAGTGCAGCCCCCTGGACAAAAATAGCCGGGCAGTTCTTC
TRBV4-3	NA	TRBJ1-5	13	few	CASSQTEGKPQHF	TGCGCCAGCAGCCAAACCGAGGGTAAGCCCCAGCATTTT
TRBV11-2	NA	TRBJ2-7	15	NA	CASRLPGTLPYEQYF	TGTGCCAGCAGATTACCCGGGACGCTACCCTACGAGCAGTACTTC
TRBV4-2	TRBD2	TRBJ2-3	17	NA	CASSQDWASGGVDTQYF	TGTGCCAGCAGCCAAGACTGGGCTAGCGGGGGGGTGGATACGCAGTATTTT
TRBV6-1	TRBD2	TRBJ2-7	14	NA	CASTRAGDHYEQYF	TGTGCCAGCACCCGAGCGGGGGATCACTACGAGCAGTACTTC
TRBV24-1	NA	TRBJ1-2	14	NA	CATSDWPDNYGYTF	TGTGCCACCAGTGATTGGCCAGATAACTATGGCTACACCTTC
TRBV12-3/TRBV12-4	NA	TRBJ1-1	14	NA	CASSETQLNTEAFF	TGTGCCAGCAGTGAGACACAGCTCAACACTGAAGCTTTCTTT
TRBV10-2	NA	TRBJ1-1	14	NA	CAASSGRLNTEAFF	TGCGCCGCAAGTTCGGGCAGATTGAACACTGAAGCTTTCTTT
TRBV9	TRBD2	TRBJ2-2	14	once	CASGGLTNTGELFF	TGTGCCAGCGGGGGACTAACTAACACCGGGGAGCTGTTTTTT
TRBV20-1	TRBD1	TRBJ2-7	14	few	CSAPPGTGGGLQYF	TGCAGTGCTCCTCCCGGGACAGGGGGCGGGTTGCAGTACTTC
TRBV18	NA	TRBJ1-4	15	few	CASSTDGSTNEKLFF	TGTGCCAGCTCAACCGACGGCTCAACTAATGAAAAACTGTTTTTT
TRBV7-9	NA	TRBJ2-7	11	few	CASSFIDEQYF	TGTGCCAGCAGCTTTATCGACGAGCAGTACTTC
TRBV5-6	NA	TRBJ2-1	13	NA	CASSSTGFGEQFF	TGTGCCAGCAGCTCTACAGGGTTTGGTGAGCAGTTCTTC
TRBV5-1	TRBD2	TRBJ2-7	18	NA	CASSSMGASGYRSYEQYF	TGCGCCAGCAGCTCTATGGGGGCTAGCGGGTATAGATCCTACGAGCAGTACTTC
TRBV4-1	TRBD2	TRBJ2-3	15	few	CASSQEGQGGTTQYF	TGCGCCAGCAGCCAAGAGGGGCAGGGAGGGACTACGCAGTATTTT
TRBV7-4	TRBD1	TRBJ2-7	16	NA	CASSDSRTGGSYEQYF	TGTGCCAGCAGCGACTCACGGACAGGGGGTTCCTACGAGCAGTACTTC
TRBV29-1	TRBD1	TRBJ1-2	13	few	CSVDQGANYGYTF	TGCAGCGTTGATCAGGGGGCCAACTATGGCTACACCTTC
TRBV29-1	TRBD1	TRBJ1-2	12	NA	CSVSTGGYGYTF	TGCAGCGTTTCCACAGGGGGCTATGGCTACACCTTC
TRBV21-1	NA	TRBJ2-5	15	NA	CATTKGAYRQETQYF	TGTGCCACCACCAAGGGGGCTTACCGACAAGAGACCCAGTACTTC
TRBV18	TRBD1	TRBJ2-2	15	NA	CASSPGQLNTGELFF	TGTGCCAGCTCACCGGGACAGCTCAACACCGGGGAGCTGTTTTTT
TRBV30	NA	TRBJ2-7	13	few	CAWSVSALYEQYF	TGTGCCTGGAGTGTATCCGCGCTCTACGAGCAGTACTTC
TRBV6-2/TRBV6-3	TRBD2	TRBJ2-7	15	NA	CASRGRTSGMYEQYF	TGTGCCAGCAGAGGGAGGACTAGCGGGATGTACGAGCAGTACTTC
TRBV5-1	NA	TRBJ1-1	14	NA	CASSLGRGGGEAFF	TGCGCCAGCAGCTTGGGCAGGGGAGGGGGTGAAGCTTTCTTT
TRBV2	NA	TRBJ2-7	11	NA	CASSGGQPVYF	TGTGCCAGCAGTGGGGGGCAGCCCGTGTACTTC
TRBV20-1	TRBD2	TRBJ2-3	15	NA	CSAIGTSGSRDTQYF	TGCAGTGCTATCGGGACTAGCGGGAGTAGGGATACGCAGTATTTT
TRBV7-2	NA	TRBJ2-7	13	NA	CASSMTVWYEQYF	TGTGCCAGCAGCATGACAGTTTGGTACGAGCAGTACTTC
TRBV7-3	NA	TRBJ2-1	15	NA	CASSPQSMGYNEQFF	TGTGCCAGCAGCCCCCAGTCCATGGGGTACAATGAGCAGTTCTTC
TRBV6-4	TRBD1	TRBJ1-5	18	NA	CANGYRDSRTRGNQPQHF	TGTGCCAACGGGTACCGGGACAGCCGAACTAGGGGCAATCAGCCCCAGCATTTT
TRBV10-3	NA	TRBJ2-2	11	NA	CAIRQSGELFF	TGTGCCATCAGACAGTCCGGGGAGCTGTTTTTT
TRBV12-3/TRBV12-4	NA	TRBJ2-5	13	few	CASSFLAVETQYF	TGTGCCAGCAGTTTTCTGGCGGTTGAGACCCAGTACTTC
TRBV12-3/TRBV12-4	NA	TRBJ1-1	13	few	CASSLAGGVKAFF	TGTGCCAGCAGTTTAGCAGGGGGGGTTAAGGCTTTCTTT
TRBV28	NA	TRBJ2-1	15	NA	CASSLLGQVYNEQFF	TGTGCCAGCAGTTTATTGGGTCAGGTTTACAATGAGCAGTTCTTC
TRBV12-3/TRBV12-4	TRBD1	TRBJ1-2	15	few	CASSSAAGGNYGYTF	TGTGCCAGCAGTTCGGCTGCAGGGGGAAACTATGGCTACACCTTC
TRBV20-1	TRBD2	TRBJ2-3	14	NA	CSALAGSPTDTQYF	TGCAGTGCGTTAGCGGGGTCCCCCACAGATACGCAGTATTTT
TRBV20-1	NA	TRBJ1-1	12	few	CSAKFVNTEAFF	TGCAGTGCTAAGTTCGTGAACACTGAAGCTTTCTTT
TRBV6-4	TRBD2	TRBJ2-3	17	NA	CASSDFFTSSGGATQYF	TGTGCCAGCAGTGACTTTTTCACCTCTAGCGGGGGGGCTACGCAGTATTTT
TRBV20-1	NA	TRBJ2-5	13	few	CSARSATRETQYF	TGCAGTGCTAGATCGGCCACCAGGGAGACCCAGTACTTC
TRBV9	TRBD1	TRBJ1-5	18	NA	CASSVRDRGGEGNQPQHF	TGTGCCAGCAGCGTTCGGGACAGGGGGGGCGAGGGCAATCAGCCCCAGCATTTT
TRBV7-2	NA	TRBJ1-5	13	NA	CASSLGLSPIQHF	TGTGCCAGCAGCTTAGGGCTGTCCCCGATCCAGCATTTT